This entry lists 17 T cell receptor beta chains sequenced from one sample in a study of blood T cells in healthy people across ages. A second PCR, run for about 7 to 11 cycles, used a sample-barcoded 5' primer plus a J-beta primer mix. From the 5' RACE reads, TCRdb called clonotypes with MiXCR, one entry per CDR3 protein. The sample yields around 1,000,000 distinct CDR3 sequences, under 40% seen once. Sequencing was carried out using blood. Every receptor here comes from a man between 18 and 29 years old in good health.

This clonotype was counted many times. V is TRBV10-3 and J is TRBJ2-5; 11 bases match TRBD2. After removal of 11 bases from V and 4 bases from J, the junction contained 3 bases not matched to a gene. In germline, CDR1 is ENHRY, CDR2 SYGVKD. The CDR3 is made up of 12 amino acids. The CDR3 sequence is CAATSGGETQYF. The CDR3 region has the DNA TGTGCCGCCACTAGCGGGGGAGAGACCCAGTACTTC.

V usage is TRBV7-2 and J usage is TRBJ1-1, with 8 bases aligning to TRBD1. The junction had 8 bases not matched to a gene; V was cut back by 5 bases and J by 0 bases. This CDR3 region has 16 residues. Germline V gene data show CDR1 as SGHTA and CDR2 as FQGNSA. The CDR3 sequence: CASSQTGQGLNTEAFF. The CDR3 DNA follows: TGTGCCAGCAGCCAAACCGGACAGGGTTTGAACACTGAAGCTTTCTTT.

This rearrangement joins TRBV7-2 to TRBJ2-1, with 7 bases matching TRBD2. The J call is doubtful: the DNA matches TRBJ2-7 better. Germline CDR1 SGHTA, CDR2 FQGNSA. This CDR3 is 15 amino acids long. In nucleotides, the CDR3 is TGTGCCAGCAGCCCAACCGGGGGGAACTACAATGAGCAGTACTTC. This codes for CASSPTGGNYNEQYF.

This clonotype was seen a handful of times. The chain combines TRBV15 with TRBJ1-5, with 7 bases that match TRBD1. The CDR3 contains 18 residues. Germline V CDR1 and CDR2: LNHNV, YYDKDF (reference sequence). With 2 bases clipped from V and 4 bases from J, the junction kept 14 bases outside the gene matches. The CDR3: CATSRLPKAQGENQPQHF. CDR3 sequence (DNA): TGTGCCACCAGCAGATTACCCAAAGCCCAGGGGGAAAATCAGCCCCAGCATTTT.

J is TRBJ1-4 and V is TRBV5-1; 8 positions match TRBD1. With 0 bases clipped from V and 7 bases from J, the junction kept 8 bases outside the gene matches. The CDR3 is 16 amino acids. CDR1 and CDR2 from the germline V gene are SGHRS and YFSETQ. The CDR3 DNA follows: TGCGCCAGCAGCTTGGACCGTCAGGGGGCGGGTGAAAAACTGTTTTTT. Translated: CASSLDRQGAGEKLFF.

This clonotype was seen only a few times. CDR3 residues: CASSTLTRQSTDTQYF. The CDR3 coding sequence is TGTGCCAGCAGTACCCTGACTAGGCAGAGCACAGATACGCAGTATTTT. J is TRBJ2-3 and V is TRBV27, with TRBD2 as a possible D gene (6 bases). This CDR3 contains 16 residues. V lost 5 bases and J 0 bases, leaving 15 bases between the germline ends. Germline V CDR1 and CDR2: MNHEY, SMNVEV (reference sequence).

This clonotype was detected a few times. The chain's CDR3 is CATTSPLQGRGYTF. DNA of the CDR3: TGTGCCACCACAAGCCCCCTCCAGGGCAGGGGCTACACCTTC. This chain connects TRBV2 to TRBJ1-2; D is possibly TRBD1 (5 bases). The CDR3 spans 14 residues. V lost 10 bases and J 8 bases, leaving 23 bases between the germline ends. From germline, CDR1 is SNHLY and CDR2 FYNNEI.

The sample holds a few counts of this clonotype. The V gene is TRBV6-5, the J gene TRBJ2-3; 7 nucleotides line up with TRBD2. From germline, CDR1 is MNHEY and CDR2 SVGAGI. With V trimmed by 6 bases and J by 6 bases, 6 bases remained unmatched. The CDR3 contains 13 residues. This CDR3 is CASRIPGGDTQYF. CDR3 in DNA: TGTGCCAGCAGAATCCCCGGGGGGGATACGCAGTATTTT.

Comments on this clonotype: One end of the junction varies from germline; a read error may be responsible. The chain has TRBV6-5 and TRBJ1-5; possibly TRBD1 for D (5 bases). The germline CDR1 and CDR2 sequences are MNHEY and SVGAGI. CDR3 length: 12 amino acids. For the CDR3, the DNA is TGTACCAGCAGGGCGAGCAATCAGCCCCAGCATTTT. Protein sequence: CTSRASNQPQHF.

Only a few counts were recorded for this clonotype. As DNA, the CDR3 is TGTGCCAGCAGTTCTTCCGGACGGTCTAGCTATGGCTACACCTTC. Translating it yields CASSSSGRSSYGYTF. The gene calls are TRBV6-2 or TRBV6-3 and TRBJ1-2, with unresolved D. Trimming removed 4 bases at V and 4 bases at J, with 16 bases between. In germline, CDR1 is MNHEY, CDR2 SVGEGT. The CDR3 is made up of 15 amino acids.

As regards this clonotype: At one end the junction does not follow the germline gene, possibly because of a read error. The chain couples TRBV4-1 to TRBJ1-5; possible D gene TRBD1, 6 bases. Germline CDR1 and CDR2: MGHRA and YSYEKL. CDR3 length: 16 residues. The CDR3 sequence: CASSQDLAIGGQSQHF. The DNA of the CDR3 is TGCGCCAGCAGCCAAGATCTTGCAATAGGGGGTCAGTCCCAGCATTTT.

The DNA for the CDR3 is TGTGCCAGCAGCTTAGTTTCTAGCGGGGGCCTGAGCTCCTACAATGAGCAGTTCTTC. It yields the protein CASSLVSSGGLSSYNEQFF. The chain links TRBV7-2 to TRBJ2-1, with 10 bases that match TRBD2. CDR3 length: 19 residues. Trimming took 1 base from V and 0 from J; bases not matched to a gene: 9. The V gene's germline CDR1 is SGHTA and CDR2 FQGNSA.

This clonotype was counted many times. The chain links TRBV7-8 to TRBJ2-1; D is unresolved. Germline V gives CDR1 SGHVS, CDR2 FQNEAQ. V dropped 5 bases and J dropped 9 bases, with 14 bases sitting between them. The CDR3 runs 13 residues. Here the CDR3 DNA reads TGTGCCAGCAGCCAAAGCAGAGCTTTTGAGCAGTTCTTC. This sequence encodes CASSQSRAFEQFF.

This clonotype appeared a few times. V usage is TRBV3-1 and J usage is TRBJ2-3; D may correspond to TRBD1 or TRBD2 (5 bases each). The germline gives CDR1 LGHDT, CDR2 YNNKEL (reference sequence). The CDR3 is 15 amino acids. V shed 1 base and J shed 1 base, with 9 bases lying between them. The CDR3 loop is CASSQVGTRTDTQYF. CDR3 in DNA: TGTGCCAGCAGCCAAGTAGGGACCCGCACAGATACGCAGTATTTT.

V and J are TRBV7-8 and TRBJ2-3; 8 bases match TRBD2. The germline CDR1 and CDR2 sequences are SGHVS and FQNEAQ. J was trimmed by 4 bases and V by 3 bases; bases with no gene match: 6. The CDR3 sequence is 15 residues long. The CDR3 region is CASSLREALSDTQYF. The CDR3 region has the DNA TGTGCCAGCAGCTTGCGGGAGGCCCTATCAGATACGCAGTATTTT.

V is TRBV15 and J is TRBJ2-1; 9 nucleotides match TRBD1. CDR1 and CDR2 (germline): LNHNV, YYDKDF (reference sequence). The CDR3 consists of 17 residues. The trim removed 0 bases at V and 7 bases at J, leaving 10 bases unmatched. CDR3 nucleotides: TGTGCCACCAGCAGAGATGCGCCCGGGACAGGGAGTAATGAGCAGTTCTTC. Protein sequence: CATSRDAPGTGSNEQFF.

In this sample, this clonotype turned up a few times. The genes are TRBV9 and TRBJ2-1, with 7 nucleotides matching TRBD1. The J segment lost 3 bases and the V segment lost 4 bases, leaving 4 bases of the junction unmatched. The CDR3 is 14 residues long. Germline-derived CDR1 and CDR2 are SGDLS and YYNGEE. The CDR3 sequence is CASSRDSDYNEQFF. The CDR3 DNA is TGTGCCAGCAGCCGGGACAGTGACTACAATGAGCAGTTCTTC.